This T cell receptor beta chain was found in a study of blood T cell repertoires in COVID-19. Study context: T cells, B-cell-depleted T cells, or PBMCs supplied cDNA or gDNA.

After removal of 0 bases from V and 1 base from J, the junction contained 5 bases not matched to a gene. Germline V CDR1 and CDR2: MNHEY, SVGAGI. The CDR3 covers 16 residues. Authors' analysis steps: Amplification of reference gene primers was used by the study to estimate nucleated cell counts. Sequencing used immunoSEQ multiplex PCR; TCRdb keeps in-frame clones, though not all of them. The DNA gave D and trimming, while V, J and clone size come from that table. The sample consists of tens of thousands of clones, roughly 85% of them appearing once. The TCR originated in a human donor in a cohort sampled during active COVID-19. J is TRBJ2-5 and V is TRBV6-5; 7 bases map to TRBD1. The sequenced material came from peripheral blood. The CDR3 sequence is CASSYSPDRLQETQYF. The CDR3 DNA reads TGTGCCAGCAGTTACTCCCCGGACAGGCTCCAAGAGACCCAGTACTTC.